These T cell receptor beta chains were read from a single sample in a study of blood T cell repertoires in COVID-19. Some clones are missing from TCRdb's copy, which holds only in-frame ones; the method was immunoSEQ multiplex PCR. This table has 57,000 or so clones, about 82% appearing once. The material sequenced was peripheral blood. These receptors all stem from a man between 70 and 80 years old with acute or convalescent COVID-19. Both conserved end residues are part of each CDR3. A D gene is named only where the DNA matches it firmly. Rows give clone size only sometimes, using once, few, many, or a class for an expanded clone.

V gene	D gene	clone size	J gene	CDR3 protein	CDR3 DNA
TRBV5-1	NA	few	TRBJ2-7	CASSLDRNSYEQYF	TGCGCCAGCAGCTTGGACAGGAATTCCTACGAGCAGTACTTC
TRBV2	NA	NA	TRBJ1-5	CASRYSNQPQHF	TGTGCCAGCAGGTATAGCAATCAGCCCCAGCATTTT
TRBV20-1	TRBD1	NA	TRBJ2-7	CSASGDSAYEQYF	TGCAGTGCTAGTGGGGACAGTGCCTACGAGCAGTACTTC
TRBV13	TRBD2	NA	TRBJ2-3	CASSLVWAGGLGDTQYF	TGTGCCAGCAGCTTAGTCTGGGCGGGGGGGCTTGGAGATACGCAGTATTTT
TRBV4-2	NA	NA	TRBJ2-1	CASSQESRAERNEQFF	TGTGCCAGCAGCCAAGAGTCGCGAGCGGAGAGGAATGAGCAGTTCTTC
TRBV20-1	NA	NA	TRBJ1-1	CSARNTEAFF	TGCAGTGCGAGGAACACTGAAGCTTTCTTT
TRBV10-1	TRBD1	NA	TRBJ2-2	CASRDRETGELFF	TGCGCCAGCCGGGACAGGGAAACCGGGGAGCTGTTTTTT
TRBV5-4	NA	NA	TRBJ2-7	CASSLGQVPYEQYF	TGTGCCAGCAGCTTGGGGCAGGTCCCCTACGAGCAGTACTTC
TRBV28	NA	NA	TRBJ2-7	CASSKTGHASYEQYF	TGTGCCAGCAGTAAAACGGGACACGCGTCCTACGAGCAGTACTTC
TRBV7-8	NA	NA	TRBJ2-7	CASSFGGQGFYEQYF	TGTGCCAGCAGCTTTGGAGGCCAGGGGTTCTACGAGCAGTACTTC